Here is one TCR beta chain with its context. The data derive from a study of technical replicates of blood from a few donors. V gave up 0 bases and J gave up 3 bases; unmatched junction bases: 6. CDR3 size: 16 residues. Here immunoSEQ multiplex PCR was the method, and the copy in TCRdb shows in-frame clones only, minus some. The sample lists some 70,000 clones, approximately 97% occurring once. Material: T cells isolated from PBMCs. This sequence originates from a human donor in good health. The rearrangement joins TRBV23-1 to TRBJ2-7, with TRBD1 identical over 9 bases. TRBV23-1 is filed as an ORF, its function uncertain. The CDR3 sequence is CASSQSRDRANYEQYF. The CDR3 bases are TGCGCCAGCAGTCAATCTAGGGACAGGGCGAACTACGAGCAGTACTTC.